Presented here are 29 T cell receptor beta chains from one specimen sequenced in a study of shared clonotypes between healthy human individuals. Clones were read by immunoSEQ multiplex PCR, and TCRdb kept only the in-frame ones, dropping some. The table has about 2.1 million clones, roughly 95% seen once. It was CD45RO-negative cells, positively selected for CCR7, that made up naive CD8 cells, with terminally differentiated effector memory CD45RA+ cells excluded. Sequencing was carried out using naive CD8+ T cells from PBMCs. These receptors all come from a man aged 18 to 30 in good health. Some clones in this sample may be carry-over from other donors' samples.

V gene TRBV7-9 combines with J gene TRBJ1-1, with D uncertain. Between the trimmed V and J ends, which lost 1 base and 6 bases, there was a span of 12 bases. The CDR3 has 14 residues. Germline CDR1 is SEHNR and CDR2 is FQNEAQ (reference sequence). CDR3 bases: TGTGCCAGCAGCTTAGTATCCCCGGGCGCTGAAGCTTTCTTT. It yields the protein CASSLVSPGAEAFF. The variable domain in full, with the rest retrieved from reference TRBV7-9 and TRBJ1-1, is DTGVSQNPRHKITKRGQNVTFRCDPISEHNRLYWYRQTLGQGPEFLTYFQNEAQLEKSRLLSDRFSAERPKGSFSTLEIQRTEQGDSAMYLCASSLVSPGAEAFFGQGTRLTVV.

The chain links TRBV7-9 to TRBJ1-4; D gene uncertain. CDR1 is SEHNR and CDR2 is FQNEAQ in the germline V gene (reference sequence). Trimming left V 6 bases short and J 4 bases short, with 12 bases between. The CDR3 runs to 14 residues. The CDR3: CASSGRQVNEKLFF. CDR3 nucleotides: TGTGCCAGCAGTGGGCGCCAGGTTAATGAAAAACTGTTTTTT.

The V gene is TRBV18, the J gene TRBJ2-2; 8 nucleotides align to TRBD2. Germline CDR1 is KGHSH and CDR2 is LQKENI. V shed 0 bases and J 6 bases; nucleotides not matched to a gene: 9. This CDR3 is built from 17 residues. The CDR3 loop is CASSPPKPAGVSGELFF. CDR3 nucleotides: TGTGCCAGCTCACCACCGAAGCCAGCGGGAGTATCCGGGGAGCTGTTTTTT.

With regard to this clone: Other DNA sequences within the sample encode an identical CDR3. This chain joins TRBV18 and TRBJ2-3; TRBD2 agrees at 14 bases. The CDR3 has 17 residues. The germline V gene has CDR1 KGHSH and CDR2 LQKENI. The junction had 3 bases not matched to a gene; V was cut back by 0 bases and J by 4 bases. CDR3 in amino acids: CASSPPGLAGVPDTQYF. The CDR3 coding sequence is TGTGCCAGCTCACCACCGGGACTAGCGGGAGTCCCAGATACGCAGTATTTT.

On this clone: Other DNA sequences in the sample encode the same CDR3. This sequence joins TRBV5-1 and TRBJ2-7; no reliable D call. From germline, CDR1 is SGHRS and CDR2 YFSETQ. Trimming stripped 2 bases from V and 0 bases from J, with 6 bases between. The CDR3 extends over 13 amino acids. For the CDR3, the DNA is TGCGCCAGCAGCTTCGGTAGCTCCTACGAGCAGTACTTC. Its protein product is CASSFGSSYEQYF.

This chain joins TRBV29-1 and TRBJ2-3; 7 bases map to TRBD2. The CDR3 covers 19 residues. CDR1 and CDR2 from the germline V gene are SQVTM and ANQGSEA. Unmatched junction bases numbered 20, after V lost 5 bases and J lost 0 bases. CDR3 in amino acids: CSVPGEVDGREWSTDTQYF. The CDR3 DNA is TGCAGCGTTCCCGGCGAAGTGGATGGGCGGGAGTGGAGCACAGATACGCAGTATTTT.

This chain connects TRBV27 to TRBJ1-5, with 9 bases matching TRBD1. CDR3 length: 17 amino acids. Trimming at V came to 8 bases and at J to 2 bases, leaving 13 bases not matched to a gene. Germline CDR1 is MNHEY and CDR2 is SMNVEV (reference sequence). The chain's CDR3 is CASRNLGQGLGNQPQHF. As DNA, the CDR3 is TGTGCCAGCCGTAATTTGGGACAGGGATTGGGCAATCAGCCCCAGCATTTT.

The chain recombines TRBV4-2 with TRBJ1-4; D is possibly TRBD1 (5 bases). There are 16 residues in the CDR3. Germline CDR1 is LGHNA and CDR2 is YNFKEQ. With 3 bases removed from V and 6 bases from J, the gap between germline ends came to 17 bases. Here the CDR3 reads CASSQSQGSVDEKLFF. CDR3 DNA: TGTGCCAGCAGCCAGTCTCAGGGAAGCGTGGATGAAAAACTGTTTTTT.

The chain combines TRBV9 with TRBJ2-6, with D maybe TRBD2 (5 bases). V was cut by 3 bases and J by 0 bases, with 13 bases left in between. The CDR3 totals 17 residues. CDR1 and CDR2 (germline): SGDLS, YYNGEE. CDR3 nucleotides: TGTGCCAGCAGCGCTCTTGGACTGACCTCTGGGGCCAACGTCCTGACTTTC. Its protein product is CASSALGLTSGANVLTF.

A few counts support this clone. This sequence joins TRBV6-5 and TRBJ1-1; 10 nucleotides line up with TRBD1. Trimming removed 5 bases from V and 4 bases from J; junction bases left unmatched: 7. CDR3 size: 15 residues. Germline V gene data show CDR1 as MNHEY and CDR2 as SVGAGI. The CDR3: CASSPSGQGGTEAFF. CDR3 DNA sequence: TGTGCCAGCAGTCCAAGCGGACAGGGGGGCACTGAAGCTTTCTTT.

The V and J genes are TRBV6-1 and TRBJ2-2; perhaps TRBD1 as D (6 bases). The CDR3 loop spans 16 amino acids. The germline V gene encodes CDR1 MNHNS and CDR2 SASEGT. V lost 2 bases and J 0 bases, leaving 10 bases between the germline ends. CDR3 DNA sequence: TGTGCCAGCAGTGAATACCGACAGGCGAACACCGGGGAGCTGTTTTTT. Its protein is CASSEYRQANTGELFF.

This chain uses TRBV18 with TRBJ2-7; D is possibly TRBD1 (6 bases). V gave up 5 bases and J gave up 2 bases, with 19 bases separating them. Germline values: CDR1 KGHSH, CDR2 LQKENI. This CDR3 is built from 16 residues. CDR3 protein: CASSSDRTGTPYEQYF. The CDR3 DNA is TGTGCCAGCTCATCAGACCGAACAGGGACCCCCTACGAGCAGTACTTC.

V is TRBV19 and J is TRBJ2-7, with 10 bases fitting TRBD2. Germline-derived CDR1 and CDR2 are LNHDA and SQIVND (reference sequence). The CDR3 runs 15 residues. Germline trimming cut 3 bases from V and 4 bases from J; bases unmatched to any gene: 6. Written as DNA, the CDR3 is TGTGCCAGTAGTATGAGCGCTAGCGGGAGTTACGAGCAGTACTTC. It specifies CASSMSASGSYEQYF.

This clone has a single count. The CDR3 loop reads CASSATSAYTDTQYF. The CDR3 DNA is TGTGCCAGCAGTGCCACTAGCGCCTACACAGATACGCAGTATTTT. The gene calls are TRBV6-5 and TRBJ2-3; the match to TRBD2 covers 7 bases. The J segment lost 2 bases and the V segment lost 5 bases, leaving 7 bases of the junction unmatched. Germline CDR1 is MNHEY and CDR2 is SVGAGI. This CDR3 comprises 15 residues.

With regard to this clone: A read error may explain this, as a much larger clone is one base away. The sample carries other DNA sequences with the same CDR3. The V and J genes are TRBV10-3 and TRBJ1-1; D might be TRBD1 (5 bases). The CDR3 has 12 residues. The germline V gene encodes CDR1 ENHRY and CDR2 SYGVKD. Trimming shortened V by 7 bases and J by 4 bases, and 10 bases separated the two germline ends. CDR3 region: CAINSGGTEAFF. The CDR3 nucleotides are TGTGCCATCAATTCGGGGGGCACTGAAGCTTTCTTT.

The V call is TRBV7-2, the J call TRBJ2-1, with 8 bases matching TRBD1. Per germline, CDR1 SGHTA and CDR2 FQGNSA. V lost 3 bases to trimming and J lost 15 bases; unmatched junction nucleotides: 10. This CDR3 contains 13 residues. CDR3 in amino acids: CASSFPPRQGRFF. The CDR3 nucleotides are TGTGCCAGCAGCTTCCCCCCCAGACAGGGGAGGTTCTTC.

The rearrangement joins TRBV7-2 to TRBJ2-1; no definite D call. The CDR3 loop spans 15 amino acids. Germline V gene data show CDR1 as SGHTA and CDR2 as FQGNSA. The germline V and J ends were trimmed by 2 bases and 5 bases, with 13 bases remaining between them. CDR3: CASSLSRVLNNEQFF. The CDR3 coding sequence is TGTGCCAGCAGCTTATCCCGGGTACTGAACAATGAGCAGTTCTTC.

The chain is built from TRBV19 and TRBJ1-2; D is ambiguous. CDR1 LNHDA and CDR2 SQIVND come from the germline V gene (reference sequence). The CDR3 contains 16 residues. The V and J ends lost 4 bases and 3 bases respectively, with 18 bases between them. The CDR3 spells CASSTRPPEFDYGYTF. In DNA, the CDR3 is TGTGCCAGTAGTACCCGTCCCCCCGAGTTCGACTATGGCTACACCTTC.

Here the CDR3 DNA reads TGCGCCAGCAGCCAAGATGCTAGCGGGAGAACTTACAATGAGCAGTTCTTC. Amino acid sequence: CASSQDASGRTYNEQFF. V is TRBV4-1 and J is TRBJ2-1, with TRBD2 matching over 10 bases. Germline CDR1 and CDR2: MGHRA and YSYEKL. Trimming removed 0 bases from V and 4 bases from J; junction bases left unmatched: 6. This CDR3 comprises 17 residues.

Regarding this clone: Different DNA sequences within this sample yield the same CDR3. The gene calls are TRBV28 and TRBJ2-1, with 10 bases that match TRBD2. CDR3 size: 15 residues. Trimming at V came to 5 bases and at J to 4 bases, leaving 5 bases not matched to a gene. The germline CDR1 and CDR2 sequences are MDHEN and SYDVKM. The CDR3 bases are TGTGCCAGCAGTCCTGGACTAGCGGTATACAATGAGCAGTTCTTC. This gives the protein CASSPGLAVYNEQFF.

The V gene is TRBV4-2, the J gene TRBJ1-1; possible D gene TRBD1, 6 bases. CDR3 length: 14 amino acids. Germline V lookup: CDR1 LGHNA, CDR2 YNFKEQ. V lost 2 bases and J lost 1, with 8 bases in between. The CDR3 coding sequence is TGTGCCAGCAGCCAACAACAGGGGAACACTGAAGCTTTCTTT. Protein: CASSQQQGNTEAFF.

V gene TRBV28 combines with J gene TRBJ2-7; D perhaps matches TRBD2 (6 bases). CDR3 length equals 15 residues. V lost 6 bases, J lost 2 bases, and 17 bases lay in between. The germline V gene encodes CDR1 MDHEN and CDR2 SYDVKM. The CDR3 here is CASSRELAPTYEQYF. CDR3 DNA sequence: TGTGCCAGCAGCCGAGAACTAGCTCCTACCTACGAGCAGTACTTC.

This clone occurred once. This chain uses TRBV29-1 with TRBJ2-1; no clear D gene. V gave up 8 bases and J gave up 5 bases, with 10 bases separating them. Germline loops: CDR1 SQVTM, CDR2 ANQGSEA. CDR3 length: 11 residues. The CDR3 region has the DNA TGCAGCTCGCTGGGTAACAATGAGCAGTTCTTC. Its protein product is CSSLGNNEQFF.

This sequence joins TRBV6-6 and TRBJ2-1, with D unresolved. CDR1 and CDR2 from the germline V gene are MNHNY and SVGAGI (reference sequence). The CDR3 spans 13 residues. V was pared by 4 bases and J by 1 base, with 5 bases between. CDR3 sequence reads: CASSWGSYNEQFF. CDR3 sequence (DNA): TGTGCCAGCAGTTGGGGTTCCTACAATGAGCAGTTCTTC.

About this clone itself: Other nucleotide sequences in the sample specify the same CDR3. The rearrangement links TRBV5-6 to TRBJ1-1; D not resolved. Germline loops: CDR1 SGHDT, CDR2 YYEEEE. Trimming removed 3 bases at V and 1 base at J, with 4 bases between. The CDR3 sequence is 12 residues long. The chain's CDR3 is CASSSQNTEAFF. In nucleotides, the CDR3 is TGTGCCAGCAGCTCTCAGAACACTGAAGCTTTCTTT.

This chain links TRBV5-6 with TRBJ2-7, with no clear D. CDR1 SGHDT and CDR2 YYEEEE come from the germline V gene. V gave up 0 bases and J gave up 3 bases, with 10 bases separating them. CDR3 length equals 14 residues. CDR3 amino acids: CASSLAGGFYEQYF. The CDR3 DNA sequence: TGTGCCAGCAGCTTGGCCGGTGGCTTCTACGAGCAGTACTTC.

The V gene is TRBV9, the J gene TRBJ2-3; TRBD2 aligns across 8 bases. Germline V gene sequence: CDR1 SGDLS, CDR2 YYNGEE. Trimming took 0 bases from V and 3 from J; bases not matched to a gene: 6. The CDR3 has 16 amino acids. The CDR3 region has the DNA TGTGCCAGCAGCGTAGAGCCCAGCGGGAGAACAGATACGCAGTATTTT. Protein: CASSVEPSGRTDTQYF.

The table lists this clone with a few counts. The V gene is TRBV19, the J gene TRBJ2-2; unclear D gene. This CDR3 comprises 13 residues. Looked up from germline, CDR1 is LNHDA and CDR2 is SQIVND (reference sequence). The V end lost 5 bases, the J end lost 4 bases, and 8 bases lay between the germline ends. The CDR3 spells CASSLVSTGELFF. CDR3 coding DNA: TGTGCCAGTAGTCTGGTCAGCACCGGGGAGCTGTTTTTT. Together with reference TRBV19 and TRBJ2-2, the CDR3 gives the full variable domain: DGGITQSPKYLFRKEGQNVTLSCEQNLNHDAMYWYRQDPGQGLRLIYYSQIVNDFQKGDIAEGYSVSREKKESFPLTVTSAQKNPTAFYLCASSLVSTGELFFGEGSRLTVL.

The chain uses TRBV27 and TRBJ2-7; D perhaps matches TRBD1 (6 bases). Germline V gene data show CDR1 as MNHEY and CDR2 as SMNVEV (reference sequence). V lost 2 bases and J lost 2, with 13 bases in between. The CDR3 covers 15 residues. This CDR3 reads CASSLRGMAPYEQYF. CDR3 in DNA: TGTGCCAGCAGTTTAAGGGGGATGGCTCCCTACGAGCAGTACTTC.